This T cell receptor (beta chain) derives from a study of control samples from healthy donors and cancer patients. Data came from immunoSEQ multiplex PCR; TCRdb stores just in-frame clones and leaves some out. The repertoire holds about 130,000 clones, with roughly 88% as singletons. The CDR3 sequence is 15 residues long. Trimming removed 5 bases at V and 2 bases at J, with 13 bases between. Germline V CDR1 and CDR2: SEHNR, FQNEAQ (reference sequence). This clone was seen only once. The sequenced material came from blood. This sequence was found in a man in his forties or fifties in good health. The chain employs TRBV7-9 and TRBJ1-3, with a tentative D call TRBD1 (6 bases). CDR3 in amino acids: CASSEIYRAGNTIYF. CDR3 in DNA: TGTGCCAGCAGCGAAATTTACAGGGCTGGAAACACCATATATTTT. Full variable domain (rest looked up from reference TRBV7-9 and TRBJ1-3): DTGVSQNPRHKITKRGQNVTFRCDPISEHNRLYWYRQTLGQGPEFLTYFQNEAQLEKSRLLSDRFSAERPKGSFSTLEIQRTEQGDSAMYLCASSEIYRAGNTIYFGEGSWLTVV.